This T cell receptor (beta chain) is drawn from a study of naive and memory T cell subsets (dated by TCRdb to 2016 to 2017). Regarding the complete study: The study applied an open-source, UMI-based TCR alpha and beta sequencing pipeline to sorted naive and memory peripheral blood T cell subsets. RNA was DNase-treated and reverse transcribed with TCR constant-region primers, mostly using SuperScript III. Complete agreement was observed between the functional CMV T cell responses and the IgG serology results.

From the second PCR step onward, the TCR alpha chain libraries and the TCR beta chain libraries were amplified separately. Donor CMV status was determined by IFNgamma production from CD4+ T cells after overnight stimulation of fresh PBMCs with CMV viral lysate. Using Miltenyi beads, CD4 T cells were first positively selected, and CD8 T cells were then positively selected from the CD4-negative fraction. Cells were stained for CD3, CD4, CD8, CD45RA, CD27 and a live/dead dye and were sorted on a BD Aria II into four subsets based on CD45RA and CD27. A few healthy volunteers provided blood, and each donor's sample was split into CD4 and CD8 T cells and then further divided into four differentiation subsets. Approximately 0.11 L of peripheral blood was drawn per donor, and PBMC were isolated by Ficoll-Paque PLUS density-gradient centrifugation. After sorting, cells were lysed in RLT buffer, RNA was extracted using a Qiagen RNeasy kit, and the extracted RNA was stored at -80 degrees C.

The method was UMI-ligation and nested PCR. To cover both TRBC1 and TRBC2, the beta constant-region primer consisted of an equimolar mix of two oligonucleotides. The ligated cDNA went through four rounds of PCR with nested alpha and beta constant-region primers together with the SP2 primer. A single-stranded oligonucleotide containing the SP2 primer and a 12-nucleotide UMI was joined to the 3' end of the cDNA by T4 RNA ligase 1. Incubation of the ligation reaction lasted 20-24 hours at 16 degrees C. PCR2 was usually performed as a SYBR Green qPCR and halted at a preset threshold so that over-amplification would not occur. Every purification after the first one was done using Agencourt AMPure XP magnetic beads. Libraries were quantified by Qubit and checked on a TapeStation, with a main peak expected near 650 bp. Sequencing of the pooled libraries was done on an Illumina MiSeq using v2 2x251 paired-end kits, which typically yielded roughly 0.9-2.2 million reads per sample. Each sample was pooled at around 4 nM, and roughly 5-7% PhiX was included to help cluster recognition. On the study's bioinformatics: FASTQ reads processed by Demultiplexor were assigned V and J genes by Decombinator through tag matching that tolerated a single base-pair mismatch. UMIs were used by Collapsinator to correct both sequencing errors and frequency errors arising from PCR heterogeneity. CDR3Translator translated TCRs and extracted CDR3s from the conserved cysteine to the FGXG phenylalanine, flagging non-productive sequences. Gini, Shannon entropy and inverse Simpson indices were computed after subsampling the repertoires to the same number of UMI-defined TCRs. Within the linear range, a power law was fitted by maximum likelihood to the distributions of clonotype abundance. When run on a single naive CD8 sample, MIGEC and the pipeline yielded similar UMI counts, similar unique TCR numbers and similar clonal distributions. In one analysis, naive TCRs that were also found in any memory subset of the same donor were excluded from the naive repertoire. A set of several thousand CMV-associated CDR3 sequences, compiled from VDJdb and a published dataset, was used to search the repertoires. The public reads were run again by TCRdb, first through fastp at Q25 and then through MiXCR, and only productive beta chains were kept. Rows are combined by CDR3 protein, so each entry shows the most common genes and DNA. TCRdb's processing, not the authors', yielded these V and J calls. The sample yields under 150,000 distinct CDR3 sequences; approximately 20% were counted once. Clones ranked in the top ten supply approximately 0.63% of the sample.

What the work shows at the level of the full study, not this receptor alone: Once error correction was done, more than 90% of naive TCR sequences showed up just once, which made the naive abundance distributions much steeper than those of the memory subsets. In both CD4 and CD8 cells, going from naive through CM, EM and EMRA, the Gini index went up while Shannon and inverse Simpson diversity went down. Naive repertoires, especially CD8, contained a few larger clonotypes, possibly memory cells re-expressing CD45RA. RNA-based TCR counts may be affected by expression changes linked to T cell activation and differentiation. The repertoire findings for the naive and memory subsets could not be validated, as no ground truth was available. The abundance of TCRs followed a power law with an exponent that differed between naive and memory subsets yet stayed consistent across the three individuals. Single alpha or beta chain sequences, rather than paired alpha/beta receptors, were used to define clonotypes.

From V the trimming removes 0 bases and from J it removes 6 bases, while the gene matches leave 9 bases of the junction unaccounted for. According to the germline V gene, CDR1 reads MDHEN and CDR2 reads SYDVKM. The CDR3 sequence holds 17 residues, the cysteine and phenylalanine included. CDR3 DNA is the only sequence kept; it has 51 bases, read in frame from the first base. Points on this clonotype: Its antigen has not been determined. Base qualities are not provided; no much larger clone lies one nucleotide away.

The sequenced sample consisted of naive CD8+ T cells from blood. Interpreted using the paper, the cell subset or site label stands for: naive T cells, CD45RA high CD27+. This clonotype originated in a human donor in good health. The chain links TRBV28 with TRBJ2-7, with 12 bases aligning to TRBD2. CDR3 region: CASSLWPRLAGELEQYF. The DNA sequence reads TGTGCCAGCAGTTTATGGCCTCGACTAGCGGGAGAACTCGAGCAGTACTTC.